The 7 T cell receptor beta chains presented below share a single source sample, sequenced in a study of cytotoxic CD8 clonotypes in ibrutinib-treated CLL. Repertoires were generated with immunoSEQ multiplex PCR, while TCRdb's copy carries only in-frame clones and drops some. The data hold roughly 63,000 clones, with roughly 50% observed a single time. Specimen: PBMCs, collected after 12 months of ibrutinib treatment. These receptors all stem from a human donor with chronic lymphocytic leukemia.

This clone was seen a handful of times. The V call is TRBV2, the J call TRBJ1-2; D is ambiguous. The ends were cut back, 1 base at V and 8 bases at J, with 11 bases in the middle. CDR1 and CDR2 (germline): SNHLY, FYNNEI. The CDR3 runs 13 residues. CDR3 nucleotide sequence: TGTGCCAGCAGTGAAGAATCCTTCTGGGGCTACACCTTC. Its translation is CASSEESFWGYTF.

The J gene is TRBJ1-1, the V gene TRBV5-1; TRBD1 is a possible D gene (5 bases). Looked up from germline, CDR1 is SGHRS and CDR2 is YFSETQ. There are 13 residues in the CDR3. V was pared by 4 bases and J by 7 bases, with 14 bases between. CDR3 amino acids: CASSRSGANEAFF. CDR3 nucleotides: TGCGCCAGCAGCCGATCCGGGGCGAATGAAGCTTTCTTT.

The CDR3 DNA sequence: TGCAGTGCTAGGTCGTCCGGCTACACCTTC. This sequence encodes CSARSSGYTF. The J gene is TRBJ1-2, the V gene TRBV20-1; no clear D gene. Germline values: CDR1 DFQATT, CDR2 SNEGSKA (reference sequence). Trimming stripped 3 bases from V and 8 bases from J, with 7 bases between. The CDR3 spans 10 residues.

This sequence joins TRBV4-2 and TRBJ1-2; TRBD1 matches 7 bases. CDR3 length equals 15 residues. Germline-derived CDR1 and CDR2 are LGHNA and YNFKEQ. The V gene end was trimmed by 4 bases and the J gene end by 7 bases; junction bases not matched to a gene: 12. DNA of the CDR3: TGTGCCAGCAGCCCTGGGGGACAGCGGATCAGTGGCTACACCTTC. The encoded protein is CASSPGGQRISGYTF.

V and J are TRBV7-2 and TRBJ2-5, with TRBD2 identical over 7 bases. This CDR3 is 13 amino acids long. Germline assignment: CDR1 SGHTA and CDR2 FQGNSA. J was trimmed by 5 bases and V by 1 base; bases with no gene match: 1. The CDR3 sequence is CASSLGSGETQYF. CDR3 DNA: TGTGCCAGCAGCTTAGGTAGCGGGGAGACCCAGTACTTC.

The table lists this clone with a few counts. V and J are TRBV18 and TRBJ2-4; a possible D gene is TRBD2 (5 bases). The V and J ends lost 2 bases and 3 bases respectively, with 11 bases between them. This CDR3 has 15 residues. Germline lookup yields CDR1 KGHSH and CDR2 LQKENI. CDR3 residues: CASSPTGRGKNIQYF. The CDR3 nucleotides read TGTGCCAGCTCACCAACGGGGAGAGGCAAAAACATTCAGTACTTC.

This clone was observed at least ten times. CDR3 DNA: TGTGCCAGTAAGGGGTGGGAGACCCAGTACTTC. Residues: CASKGWETQYF. This chain links TRBV27 with TRBJ2-5, with D perhaps matching TRBD1 (5 bases). The CDR3 has 11 amino acids. Trimming removed 9 bases from V and 5 bases from J, with 10 bases in between. CDR1 MNHEY and CDR2 SMNVEV come from the germline V gene (reference sequence).